The rows below give T cell receptor beta chains drawn from one sample of a study of OX40 agonist ivuxolimab in advanced cancers. Clones were sequenced by immunoSEQ multiplex PCR, and TCRdb holds only the in-frame ones, with some missing. Of some 77,000 clones listed, 92% are singletons. Sequencing was performed on CD4+ or CD8+ T cells sorted from blood, taken in a trial of the OX40 agonist ivuxolimab. The receptors were gathered from an adult with an advanced solid tumor such as melanoma, head and neck, liver or kidney cancer. CDR3s include the opening cysteine and the closing phenylalanine or tryptophan. Fields, in order: V gene, clone size, J gene, D gene, CDR3 protein, CDR3 DNA. The D gene is left open where the match is weak. Expanded clones get a size class; other rows say once, few or many, or leave the size out.

v_call: TRBV5-6
clone_size: -
j_call: TRBJ2-7
d_call: -
cdr3_aa: CASSLPPSYEQYF
cdr3_nt: TGTGCCAGCAGCCTACCCCCGTCCTACGAGCAGTACTTC

v_call: TRBV27
clone_size: -
j_call: TRBJ2-2
d_call: TRBD1
cdr3_aa: CASSPSGGEVTGELFF
cdr3_nt: TGTGCCAGCAGTCCATCAGGGGGCGAGGTCACCGGGGAGCTGTTTTTT

v_call: TRBV21-1
clone_size: once
j_call: TRBJ2-7
d_call: -
cdr3_aa: CASSNLVYEQYF
cdr3_nt: TGTGCCAGCAGCAATCTGGTCTACGAGCAGTACTTC

v_call: TRBV6-1
clone_size: -
j_call: TRBJ2-3
d_call: TRBD2
cdr3_aa: CASSDWRGGQDTQYF
cdr3_nt: TGTGCCAGCAGTGATTGGCGGGGGGGGCAAGATACGCAGTATTTT

v_call: TRBV19
clone_size: -
j_call: TRBJ1-1
d_call: -
cdr3_aa: CASSGWPGAEAFF
cdr3_nt: TGTGCCAGTAGTGGCTGGCCTGGGGCTGAAGCTTTCTTT

v_call: TRBV27
clone_size: -
j_call: TRBJ2-7
d_call: -
cdr3_aa: CASSYSLSYEQYF
cdr3_nt: TGTGCCAGCAGTTACAGCCTCTCCTACGAGCAGTACTTC

v_call: TRBV27
clone_size: -
j_call: TRBJ2-7
d_call: -
cdr3_aa: CASSLAVSYEQYF
cdr3_nt: TGTGCCAGCAGTTTAGCGGTTTCCTACGAGCAGTACTTC

v_call: TRBV27
clone_size: -
j_call: TRBJ2-7
d_call: -
cdr3_aa: CASSFSENYEQYF
cdr3_nt: TGTGCCAGCAGTTTCTCGGAGAACTACGAGCAGTACTTC

v_call: TRBV10-3
clone_size: -
j_call: TRBJ1-3
d_call: TRBD1
cdr3_aa: CAINRGTSGNTIYF
cdr3_nt: TGTGCCATTAACAGGGGGACCTCTGGAAACACCATATATTTT

v_call: TRBV5-8
clone_size: -
j_call: TRBJ1-5
d_call: TRBD1
cdr3_aa: CASSRRDRGRRSNQPQHF
cdr3_nt: TGTGCCAGCAGCCGCCGGGACAGGGGGAGGAGAAGCAATCAGCCCCAGCATTTT

v_call: TRBV9
clone_size: few
j_call: TRBJ1-2
d_call: TRBD1
cdr3_aa: CASAGTGPGYTF
cdr3_nt: TGTGCCAGCGCCGGGACAGGGCCTGGCTACACCTTC

v_call: TRBV4-1
clone_size: once
j_call: TRBJ2-3
d_call: -
cdr3_aa: CASSPLTGISTDTQYF
cdr3_nt: TGCGCCAGCAGCCCTTTGACGGGGATCAGCACAGATACGCAGTATTTT

v_call: TRBV15
clone_size: once
j_call: TRBJ1-6
d_call: -
cdr3_aa: CATSRDRDTFGSPLHF
cdr3_nt: TGTGCCACCAGCAGAGACCGGGACACCTTTGGTTCACCCCTCCACTTT

v_call: TRBV7-8
clone_size: -
j_call: TRBJ2-7
d_call: -
cdr3_aa: CASSSGEGISYEQYF
cdr3_nt: TGTGCCAGCAGCTCCGGGGAAGGGATCTCCTACGAGCAGTACTTC

v_call: TRBV27
clone_size: -
j_call: TRBJ2-3
d_call: -
cdr3_aa: CASSLWASTDTQYF
cdr3_nt: TGTGCCAGCAGTTTATGGGCGAGCACAGATACGCAGTATTTT

v_call: TRBV11-2
clone_size: -
j_call: TRBJ1-3
d_call: -
cdr3_aa: CASSLSRAPQGTGNTIYF
cdr3_nt: TGTGCCAGCAGCTTATCCCGGGCCCCCCAAGGAACTGGAAACACCATATATTTT